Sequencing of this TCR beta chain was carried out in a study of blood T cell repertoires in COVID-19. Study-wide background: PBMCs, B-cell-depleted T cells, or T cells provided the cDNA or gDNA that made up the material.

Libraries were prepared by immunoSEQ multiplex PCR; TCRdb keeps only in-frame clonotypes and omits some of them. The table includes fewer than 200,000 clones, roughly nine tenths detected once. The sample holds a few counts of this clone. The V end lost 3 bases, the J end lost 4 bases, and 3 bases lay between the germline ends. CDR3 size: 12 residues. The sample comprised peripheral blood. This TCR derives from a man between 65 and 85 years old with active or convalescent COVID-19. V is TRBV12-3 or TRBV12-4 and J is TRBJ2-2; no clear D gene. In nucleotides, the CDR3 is TGTGCCAGCAGTTTCGGCACCGGGGAGCTGTTTTTT. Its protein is CASSFGTGELFF.